This T cell receptor beta chain derives from a study of shared clonotypes between healthy human individuals. A word on this clone: Antigen unknown.

Libraries were prepared by immunoSEQ multiplex PCR; TCRdb keeps only in-frame clonotypes and omits some of them. The sample lists about 460,000 clones, over 60% seen once, with more than 10% in the top ten. Trimming took 3 bases from V and 3 from J, leaving 9 bases between them. CDR1 LNHDA and CDR2 SQIVND come from the germline V gene (reference sequence). The CDR3 has 14 residues. Points from the study as a whole: Only blood was sampled, and tissue TCR repertoires likely differ from blood ones.

Extraction of genomic DNA in unsorted samples used approximately 96 million PBMCs. The chain joins TRBV19 to TRBJ1-5; D is possibly TRBD1 (6 bases). The receptor was derived from a woman between 40 and 55 years old in good health. Some clones in this sample may be carry-over from other donors' samples. The sample comprised PBMCs. The CDR3 nucleotides read TGTGCCAGTAGTATTCAGGGGCCCAATCAGCCCCAGCATTTT. Residues: CASSIQGPNQPQHF.